The 21 T cell receptor beta chains listed next were all sequenced from one sample in a study of response to subunit inactivated influenza vaccine. MiXCR was run by TCRdb on the RT-PCR reads, yielding one entry per CDR3 protein. Here the sample spans some 570,000 distinct CDR3 sequences, roughly 10% being singletons. This sample was also put to use in a study of T cells expressing NK-cell markers. That study reports: As the method of synthesis, 5'RACE template switching with UMIs yielded TCR beta cDNA.

The material sequenced was PBMCs from blood, taken on the day of vaccination. These receptors came from a man aged 50-59 years who received an inactivated influenza vaccine.

This chain joins TRBV6-6 and TRBJ1-1; unclear D gene. Germline lookup yields CDR1 MNHNY and CDR2 SVGAGI (reference sequence). V lost 10 bases and J 6 bases, leaving 15 bases between the germline ends. This CDR3 region has 12 residues. CDR3: CATEGSVPEAFF. CDR3 nucleotides: TGTGCCACCGAGGGAAGTGTCCCTGAAGCTTTCTTT.

The chain joins TRBV7-8 to TRBJ1-2; 8 bases map to TRBD1. This CDR3 spans 13 amino acids. Germline CDR1 reads SGHVS; CDR2 reads FQNEAQ. V shed 4 bases, J shed 7 bases, and the junction held 5 bases outside the gene matches. The DNA for the CDR3 is TGTGCCAGCAGCTCTGACAGGGGAGGTGGCTACACCTTC. Translated, it gives CASSSDRGGGYTF.

In this sample, this clonotype turned up many times. The rearrangement uses TRBV12-3 or TRBV12-4 and TRBJ1-3, with D possibly TRBD1 on 5 matching bases. This CDR3 has 15 amino acids. V was shortened by 3 bases and J by 3 bases, with 12 bases between the two germline ends. The CDR3 DNA reads TGTGCCAGCAGTTTTAGGGGAATGGGTGGAAACACCATATATTTT. It translates to CASSFRGMGGNTIYF.

The rearrangement uses TRBV29-1 and TRBJ2-1; possibly TRBD1 or TRBD2 for D (5 bases each). Germline CDR1 and CDR2: SQVTM and ANQGSEA. CDR3 length: 15 residues. V lost 3 bases and J 1 base, leaving 13 bases between the germline ends. DNA for the CDR3: TGCAGCGTTGAGAGGGGTGGGGGTTCCTACAATGAGCAGTTCTTC. Protein sequence: CSVERGGGSYNEQFF.

The CDR3 nucleotides are TGCGCCAGCAGCTTGGAGCCCCAGGGTGGTACAGATACGCAGTATTTT. It translates to CASSLEPQGGTDTQYF. J is TRBJ2-3 and V is TRBV5-1; D might be TRBD1 (5 bases). The CDR3 runs to 16 residues. Germline values: CDR1 SGHRS, CDR2 YFSETQ. V lost 0 bases to trimming and J lost 3 bases, with 14 bases between them.

The chain combines TRBV24-1 with TRBJ2-1; TRBD1 is a possible D gene (6 bases). There are 13 residues in the CDR3. Trimming removed 9 bases at V and 4 bases at J, with 12 bases between. CDR1 KGHDR and CDR2 SFDVKD come from the germline V gene. The CDR3: CATQPGQYNEQFF. The CDR3 region has the DNA TGTGCCACCCAACCAGGACAGTACAATGAGCAGTTCTTC.

This clonotype was seen a handful of times. V and J are TRBV12-3 or TRBV12-4 and TRBJ2-7; D ambiguous. The length of the CDR3 is 14 residues. V was clipped by 1 base and J by 5 bases, with 12 bases between them. The CDR3 region is CASSLGQVIHEQYF. CDR3 nucleotides: TGTGCCAGCAGTTTAGGGCAGGTTATACACGAGCAGTACTTC.

The chain uses TRBV6-2 or TRBV6-3 and TRBJ2-3; D is uncertain. The CDR3 spans 13 residues. Germline CDR1 reads MNHEY; CDR2 reads SVGEGT. V lost 2 bases to trimming and J lost 5 bases, with 8 bases between them. The CDR3, as DNA: TGTGCCAGCAGTTACGTCGACCGAGATACGCAGTATTTT. Translating gives CASSYVDRDTQYF.

This clonotype was counted at least ten times. V usage is TRBV7-2 and J usage is TRBJ2-3; D gene uncertain. Trimming pared 2 bases from V and 3 bases from J, leaving 15 bases between. The CDR3 is 16 amino acids. Germline V lookup: CDR1 SGHTA, CDR2 FQGNSA. CDR3 region: CASSLNFLRLTDTQYF. The CDR3 bases are TGTGCCAGCAGCTTAAATTTCCTTAGATTGACAGATACGCAGTATTTT.

The chain uses TRBV5-5 and TRBJ2-5; D tentatively fits TRBD1 or TRBD2 (5 bases each). Trimming pared 4 bases from V and 4 bases from J, leaving 23 bases between. This CDR3 is built from 17 residues. In germline, CDR1 is SGHKS, CDR2 YYEKEE (reference sequence). CDR3 region: CASSLRQPTLGGETQYF. The DNA for the CDR3 is TGTGCCAGCAGCCTCAGACAGCCGACTCTAGGAGGAGAGACCCAGTACTTC.

There are many counts of this clonotype. The rearrangement joins TRBV12-3 or TRBV12-4 to TRBJ1-2; D uncertain. The CDR3 totals 10 residues. V gave up 1 base and J gave up 6 bases, with 0 bases separating them. CDR3 residues: CASSLDGYTF. For the CDR3, the DNA is TGTGCCAGCAGTTTAGATGGCTACACCTTC.

This clonotype showed up just a few times. The chain has TRBV6-1 and TRBJ1-4, with D unclear. Germline values: CDR1 MNHNS, CDR2 SASEGT. The CDR3 loop spans 13 amino acids. Trimming shortened V by 6 bases and J by 3 bases, and 8 bases separated the two germline ends. The CDR3 sequence: CASSQVPNEKLFF. The CDR3 DNA follows: TGTGCCAGCAGCCAGGTGCCTAATGAAAAACTGTTTTTT.

The chain recombines TRBV5-1 with TRBJ2-2; TRBD1 agrees at 7 bases. V lost 3 bases, J lost 0 bases, and 5 bases stayed unmatched. This CDR3 has 16 amino acids. Germline V gives CDR1 SGHRS, CDR2 YFSETQ. CDR3 coding DNA: TGCGCCAGCAGCTCCACCGGGACAGCGAACACCGGGGAGCTGTTTTTT. This translates into CASSSTGTANTGELFF. Drawing the rest from reference TRBV5-1 and TRBJ2-2, the complete variable domain is KAGVTQTPRYLIKTRGQQVTLSCSPISGHRSVSWYQQTPGQGLQFLFEYFSETQRNKGNFPGRFSGRQFSNSRSEMNVSTLELGDSALYLCASSSTGTANTGELFFGEGSRLTVL.

This clonotype was counted only a few times. The V and J genes are TRBV5-1 and TRBJ2-7, with 11 bases aligning to TRBD2. There are 16 residues in the CDR3. Germline trimming cut 2 bases from V and 3 bases from J; bases unmatched to any gene: 7. Germline loops: CDR1 SGHRS, CDR2 YFSETQ. CDR3 in DNA: TGCGCCAGCAGCTTAATAGCGGGAGGGCCGGTCTACGAGCAGTACTTC. This encodes CASSLIAGGPVYEQYF.

Here the CDR3 DNA reads TGTGCCAGCAGCTCTCGAGTAGATTACCTTCTCGCGAACACCGGGGAGCTGTTTTTT. As protein: CASSSRVDYLLANTGELFF. The chain combines TRBV11-2 with TRBJ2-2; D unresolved. V dropped 4 bases and J dropped 0 bases, with 21 bases sitting between them. The CDR3 has 19 residues. CDR1 is SGHAT and CDR2 is FQNNGV in the germline V gene.

The sample holds a few counts of this clonotype. DNA for the CDR3: TGTGCCAGCAGTGACAGGGGTGAATCCTACGAGCAGTACTTC. Translating gives CASSDRGESYEQYF. The chain uses TRBV28 and TRBJ2-7, with 8 bases aligning to TRBD1. This CDR3 spans 14 amino acids. The germline gives CDR1 MDHEN, CDR2 SYDVKM. The ends lost 5 bases at V and 1 base at J; junction bases unmatched: 4.

Ten or more counts support this clonotype. This chain links TRBV19 with TRBJ2-7; D might be TRBD1 (5 bases). Trimming pared 2 bases from V and 3 bases from J, leaving 11 bases between. CDR1 and CDR2 from the germline V gene are LNHDA and SQIVND (reference sequence). The CDR3 has 14 residues. CDR3 amino acids: CASSISARGYEQYF. CDR3 coding DNA: TGTGCCAGTAGTATATCGGCTAGGGGCTACGAGCAGTACTTC.

The chain uses TRBV3-1 and TRBJ2-1; TRBD2 agrees at 11 bases. This CDR3 is 15 amino acids long. Looked up from germline, CDR1 is LGHDT and CDR2 is YNNKEL (reference sequence). J gave up 8 bases and V 6 bases, and 9 bases lay outside the gene matches. This CDR3 is CASSSTSGSSYEQFF. The DNA of the CDR3 is TGTGCCAGCAGTTCCACTAGCGGGAGTTCGTATGAGCAGTTCTTC.

The rearrangement uses TRBV18 and TRBJ2-2, with 8 bases matching TRBD1. V gave up 3 bases and J gave up 2 bases; unmatched junction bases: 11. This CDR3 is built from 18 residues. Germline V gives CDR1 KGHSH, CDR2 LQKENI. CDR3 region: CASSPSGTGPVNTGELFF. In DNA, the CDR3 is TGTGCCAGCTCACCCTCCGGGACAGGACCCGTAAACACCGGGGAGCTGTTTTTT.

The J gene is TRBJ2-1, the V gene TRBV28; D ambiguous. The germline V gene encodes CDR1 MDHEN and CDR2 SYDVKM. This CDR3 has 14 amino acids. V lost 6 bases, J lost 1 base, and 10 bases lay in between. CDR3 protein: CASRNRNSYNEQFF. As DNA, the CDR3 is TGTGCCAGCAGAAATCGTAATTCCTACAATGAGCAGTTCTTC.

The chain carries TRBV5-1 and TRBJ2-3; 8 bases are shared with TRBD2. J gave up 6 bases and V 0 bases, and 6 bases lay outside the gene matches. This CDR3 has 15 amino acids. Per the germline V gene, CDR1 is SGHRS and CDR2 is YFSETQ. The CDR3 coding sequence is TGCGCCAGCAGCTTGGAAACTAGCGGCAGGGATACGCAGTATTTT. It is translated as CASSLETSGRDTQYF.